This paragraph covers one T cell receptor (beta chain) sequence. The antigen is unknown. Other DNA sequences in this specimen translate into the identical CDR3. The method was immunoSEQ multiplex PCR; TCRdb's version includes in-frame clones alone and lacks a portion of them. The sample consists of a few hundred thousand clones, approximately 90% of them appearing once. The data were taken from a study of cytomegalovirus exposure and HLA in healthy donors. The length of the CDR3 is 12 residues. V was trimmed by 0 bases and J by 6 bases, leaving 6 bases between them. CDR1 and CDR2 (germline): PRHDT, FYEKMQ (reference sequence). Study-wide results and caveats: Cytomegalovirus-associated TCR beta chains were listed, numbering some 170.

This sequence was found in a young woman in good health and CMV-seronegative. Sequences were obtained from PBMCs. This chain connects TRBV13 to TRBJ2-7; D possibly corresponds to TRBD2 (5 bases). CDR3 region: CASSLGGSEQYF. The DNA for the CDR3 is TGTGCCAGCAGCTTAGGGGGGAGCGAGCAGTACTTC.